This TCR beta chain stems from a study of blood T cell repertoires in COVID-19. On the study more broadly: From the United States, Italy and Spain came samples of acute and convalescent COVID-19. PBMCs, B-cell-depleted T cells, or T cells were the source of the cDNA or gDNA that made up the material.

Original handling: Amplification with reference gene primers provided the estimates of nucleated cell counts. Assay: immunoSEQ multiplex PCR; the TCRdb copy retains only in-frame clones and omits some. Clone size and the V and J calls come from that table; the DNA yielded D and trimming. Among hundreds of thousands of clones listed, 88% were seen once. Germline-derived CDR1 and CDR2 are GTSNPN and SVGIG (reference sequence). The CDR3 has 17 amino acids. The V end was cut by 2 bases, the J end by 6 bases, with 20 bases between. The chain combines TRBV30 with TRBJ1-6; D perhaps matches TRBD1 (6 bases). Source material: peripheral blood. The TCR was taken from a woman aged 25-40 years who had recovered from COVID-19. The CDR3 is CAWSLLVRDTTNSPLHF. The CDR3 DNA reads as TGTGCCTGGAGTCTCCTGGTGAGGGACACGACTAATTCACCCCTCCACTTT.